The source of this TCR beta chain is a study of T cells in Graves' hyperthyroidism and ophthalmopathy. Disease lasting under 3 months, a NOSPECS grade of at least 4, and a Clinical Activity Score of at least 3 were features of the ophthalmopathy patients. Thyroid ultrasound, orbital computed tomography, clinical symptoms, and serum thyroxine and TRAb underpinned diagnoses. RNA transcripts were the template for amplifying TCR beta CDR3 regions. HTBI primers were the set used in a first-round RT-PCR of the TCR CDR3. TCRdb itself ran the multiplex PCR reads through MiXCR, one entry per CDR3 protein. The table records more than 45,000 distinct CDR3 sequences, around 50% of them present only once. To note about this clonotype: Its target is unknown. The conserved closing phenylalanine or tryptophan is absent in this CDR3, likely reflecting a read error.

Deletions cut 8 bases from V and 9 bases from J, with 16 bases between. Germline V gene lookup returns CDR1 SGHAT and CDR2 FQNNGV. The CDR3 sequence is 12 residues long. Regarding the study as a whole: Blood also held most thyroid clonotypes expanded beyond 0.001. Ophthalmopathy and stable hyperthyroidism were separated by a 13 V-J model.

The chain combines TRBV11-2 with TRBJ2-5, with a tentative D call TRBD2 (5 bases). Sequencing was carried out using blood. The clonotype comes from a woman aged 25 to 39 with Graves' ophthalmopathy. In DNA form, the CDR3 reads TGTGCCAGCGGCGTTTCTGAGGGATCCCAGTACCTC. Translation gives CASGVSEGSQYL.